A selection of T cell receptor beta chains follows, all from one sample in a study of cytomegalovirus exposure and HLA in healthy donors. TCRdb keeps only in-frame clones here, not all; method: immunoSEQ multiplex PCR. The sample lists nearly 65,000 clones; 73% were seen once. The sample was PBMCs. The receptors stem from a man aged 45-60 years in good health and CMV-seronegative. CDR3s include the opening cysteine and the closing phenylalanine or tryptophan. Fields, in order: CDR3 protein, CDR3 DNA, J gene, clone size, V gene, D gene. D genes are given only for firm matches. Expanded clones get a size class; other rows say once, few or many, or leave the size out.

CDR3 protein: CATSSGTGGNEQFF
CDR3 DNA: TGTGCCACAAGCTCCGGGACAGGGGGAAATGAGCAGTTCTTC
J gene: TRBJ2-1
clone size: NA
V gene: TRBV6-4
D gene: TRBD1

CDR3 protein: CASSLALTSYQETQYF
CDR3 DNA: TGCGCCAGCAGCTTGGCCTTGACATCGTACCAAGAGACCCAGTACTTC
J gene: TRBJ2-5
clone size: NA
V gene: TRBV5-1
D gene: NA

CDR3 protein: CASGFGGHYGYTF
CDR3 DNA: TGTGCCAGCGGCTTCGGGGGGCACTATGGCTACACCTTC
J gene: TRBJ1-2
clone size: NA
V gene: TRBV27
D gene: NA

CDR3 protein: CSVEWVAGDGTF
CDR3 DNA: TGCAGCGTGGAGTGGGTGGCAGGGGATGGAACCTTC
J gene: TRBJ1-2
clone size: NA
V gene: TRBV29-1
D gene: NA

CDR3 protein: CASSYSPGASSYEQYF
CDR3 DNA: TGTGCCAGCAGTTACTCTCCAGGGGCGAGCTCCTACGAGCAGTACTTC
J gene: TRBJ2-7
clone size: NA
V gene: TRBV6-5
D gene: NA

CDR3 protein: CAIRDRGLGETQYF
CDR3 DNA: TGTGCCATCAGGGACAGGGGGCTGGGAGAGACCCAGTACTTC
J gene: TRBJ2-5
clone size: NA
V gene: TRBV10-3
D gene: TRBD1

CDR3 protein: CASETGAYSNQPQHF
CDR3 DNA: TGTGCTAGCGAGACAGGGGCTTATAGCAATCAGCCCCAGCATTTT
J gene: TRBJ1-5
clone size: NA
V gene: TRBV12-5
D gene: TRBD1

CDR3 protein: CASSYSSRAREKLFF
CDR3 DNA: TGTGCCAGCAGTTACTCGTCCAGGGCCCGGGAAAAACTGTTTTTT
J gene: TRBJ1-4
clone size: NA
V gene: TRBV6-5
D gene: NA

CDR3 protein: CASSPPGQGGNQPQHF
CDR3 DNA: TGTGCCAGCAGTCCGCCGGGACAGGGGGGCAATCAGCCCCAGCATTTT
J gene: TRBJ1-5
clone size: NA
V gene: TRBV6-6
D gene: TRBD1

CDR3 protein: CASSFTEGTNEKLFF
CDR3 DNA: TGTGCCAGCAGCTTTACAGAGGGTACTAATGAAAAACTGTTTTTT
J gene: TRBJ1-4
clone size: NA
V gene: TRBV5-6
D gene: NA

CDR3 protein: CASSKDRDREDEQYF
CDR3 DNA: TGTGCCAGCAGCAAAGACCGGGACAGGGAGGACGAGCAGTACTTC
J gene: TRBJ2-7
clone size: few
V gene: TRBV21-1
D gene: NA

CDR3 protein: CASSWTSGGARNEQFF
CDR3 DNA: TGTGCCAGCAGTTGGACTAGCGGGGGGGCCAGGAATGAGCAGTTCTTC
J gene: TRBJ2-1
clone size: NA
V gene: TRBV27
D gene: TRBD2

CDR3 protein: CATLRRASYEQYF
CDR3 DNA: TGTGCCACCCTCCGGAGGGCCTCCTACGAGCAGTACTTC
J gene: TRBJ2-7
clone size: NA
V gene: TRBV19
D gene: NA

CDR3 protein: CAISLRTDTQYF
CDR3 DNA: TGTGCCATCAGTCTCCGCACAGATACGCAGTATTTT
J gene: TRBJ2-3
clone size: few
V gene: TRBV10-3
D gene: NA

CDR3 protein: CAWSHSLSNTEAFF
CDR3 DNA: TGTGCCTGGAGTCACTCCCTTAGTAACACTGAAGCTTTCTTT
J gene: TRBJ1-1
clone size: NA
V gene: TRBV30
D gene: NA

CDR3 protein: CASSHQTVRETQYF
CDR3 DNA: TGTGCCAGCAGCCACCAGACAGTGAGGGAGACCCAGTACTTC
J gene: TRBJ2-5
clone size: NA
V gene: TRBV14
D gene: NA